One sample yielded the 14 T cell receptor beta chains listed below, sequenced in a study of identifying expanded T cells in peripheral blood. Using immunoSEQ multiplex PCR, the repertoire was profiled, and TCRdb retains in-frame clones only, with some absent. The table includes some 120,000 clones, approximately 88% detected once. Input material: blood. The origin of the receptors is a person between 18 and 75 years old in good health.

The DNA of the CDR3 is TGTGCCAGCAGCTTTCCAGGGGGCCATGGCTACACCTTC. This translates into CASSFPGGHGYTF. The J gene is TRBJ1-2, the V gene TRBV11-3; 8 nucleotides line up with TRBD1. The trim removed 3 bases at V and 6 bases at J, leaving 3 bases unmatched. Per germline, CDR1 SGHNT and CDR2 YENEEA. This CDR3 comprises 13 residues.

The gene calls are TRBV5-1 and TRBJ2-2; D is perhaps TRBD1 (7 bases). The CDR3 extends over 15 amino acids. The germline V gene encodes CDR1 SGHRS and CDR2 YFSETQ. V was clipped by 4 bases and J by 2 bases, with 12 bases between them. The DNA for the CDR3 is TGCGCCAGCAGCGGTCAGGGGGGAAACACCGGGGAGCTGTTTTTT. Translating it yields CASSGQGGNTGELFF.

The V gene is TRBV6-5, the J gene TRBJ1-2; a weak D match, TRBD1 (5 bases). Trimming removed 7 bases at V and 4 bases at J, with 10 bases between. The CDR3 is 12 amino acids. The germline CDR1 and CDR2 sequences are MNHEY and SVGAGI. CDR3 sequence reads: CASTDSLYGYTF. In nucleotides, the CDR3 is TGTGCCAGCACTGACAGCCTCTATGGCTACACCTTC.

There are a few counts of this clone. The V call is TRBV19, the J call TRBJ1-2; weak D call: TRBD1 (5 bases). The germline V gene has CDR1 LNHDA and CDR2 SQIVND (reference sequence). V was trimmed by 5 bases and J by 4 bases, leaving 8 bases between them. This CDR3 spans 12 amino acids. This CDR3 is CASSPDSYGYTF. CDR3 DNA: TGTGCCAGTAGTCCTGACAGCTATGGCTACACCTTC. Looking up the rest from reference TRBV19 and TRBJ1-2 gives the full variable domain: DGGITQSPKYLFRKEGQNVTLSCEQNLNHDAMYWYRQDPGQGLRLIYYSQIVNDFQKGDIAEGYSVSREKKESFPLTVTSAQKNPTAFYLCASSPDSYGYTFGSGTRLTVV.

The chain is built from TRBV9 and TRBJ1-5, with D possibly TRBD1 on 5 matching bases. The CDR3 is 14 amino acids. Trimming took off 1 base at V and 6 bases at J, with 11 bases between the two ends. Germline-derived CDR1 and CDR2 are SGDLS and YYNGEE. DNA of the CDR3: TGTGCCAGCAGCGTAAGGGGTATGGGTCAGCCCCAGCATTTT. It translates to CASSVRGMGQPQHF.

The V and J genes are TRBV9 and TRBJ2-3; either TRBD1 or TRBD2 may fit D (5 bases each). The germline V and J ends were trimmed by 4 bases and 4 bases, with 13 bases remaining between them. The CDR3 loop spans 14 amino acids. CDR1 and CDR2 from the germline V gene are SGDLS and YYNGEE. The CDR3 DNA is TGTGCCAGCAGCCCCCCCCGGGGCCCAGATACGCAGTATTTT. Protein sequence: CASSPPRGPDTQYF.

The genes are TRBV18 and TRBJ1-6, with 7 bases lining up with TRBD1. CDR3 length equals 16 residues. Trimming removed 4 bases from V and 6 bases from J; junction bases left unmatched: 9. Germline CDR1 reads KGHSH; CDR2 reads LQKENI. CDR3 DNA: TGTGCCAGCTCACTAGGATTCGACAGGGCTAATTCACCCCTCCACTTT. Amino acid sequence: CASSLGFDRANSPLHF.

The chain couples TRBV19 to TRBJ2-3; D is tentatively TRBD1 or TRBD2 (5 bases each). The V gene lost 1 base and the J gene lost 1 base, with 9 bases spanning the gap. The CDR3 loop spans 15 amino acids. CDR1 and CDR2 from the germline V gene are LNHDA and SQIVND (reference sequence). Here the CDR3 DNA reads TGTGCCAGTAGTATAGTCTCGGGACGCACAGATACGCAGTATTTT. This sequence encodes CASSIVSGRTDTQYF.

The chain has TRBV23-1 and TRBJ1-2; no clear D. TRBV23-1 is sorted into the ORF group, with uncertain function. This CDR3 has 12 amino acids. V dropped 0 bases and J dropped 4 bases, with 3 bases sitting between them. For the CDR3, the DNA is TGCGCCAGCAGTCAATCAGTCTATGGCTACACCTTC. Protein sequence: CASSQSVYGYTF.

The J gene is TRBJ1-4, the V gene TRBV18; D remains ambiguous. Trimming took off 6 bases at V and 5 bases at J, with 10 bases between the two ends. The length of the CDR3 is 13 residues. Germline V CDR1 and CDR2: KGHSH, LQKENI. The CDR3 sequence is CASSLDANEKLFF. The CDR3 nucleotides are TGTGCCAGCTCCCTGGACGCGAATGAAAAACTGTTTTTT. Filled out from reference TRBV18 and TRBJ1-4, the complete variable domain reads NAGVMQNPRHLVRRRGQEARLRCSPMKGHSHVYWYRQLPEEGLKFMVYLQKENIIDESGMPKERFSAEFPKEGPSILRIQQVVRGDSAAYFCASSLDANEKLFFGSGTQLSVL.

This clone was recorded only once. This CDR3 is CAWRLKGAGEQYF. The CDR3 nucleotides are TGTGCCTGGAGGCTAAAAGGGGCGGGTGAGCAGTACTTC. This chain uses TRBV30 with TRBJ2-7, with D perhaps TRBD1 or TRBD2 (5 bases each). The CDR3 runs 13 residues. With 3 bases removed from V and 7 bases from J, the gap between germline ends came to 16 bases. Per germline, CDR1 GTSNPN and CDR2 SVGIG (reference sequence). The whole variable domain, filled in from reference TRBV30 and TRBJ2-7, reads SQTIHQWPATLVQPVGSPLSLECTVEGTSNPNLYWYRQAAGRGLQLLFYSVGIGQISSEVPQNLSASRPQDRQFILSSKKLLLSDSGFYLCAWRLKGAGEQYFGPGTRLTVT.

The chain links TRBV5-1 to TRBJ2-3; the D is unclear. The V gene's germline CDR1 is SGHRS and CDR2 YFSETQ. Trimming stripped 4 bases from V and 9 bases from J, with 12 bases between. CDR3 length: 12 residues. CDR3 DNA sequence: TGCGCCAGCAGCCGCGTCTCCGAGACGCAGTATTTT. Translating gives CASSRVSETQYF.

The CDR3: CASSLAGTVSSGANVLTF. In DNA form, the CDR3 reads TGCGCCAGCAGCTTGGCCGGGACGGTATCCTCTGGGGCCAACGTCCTGACTTTC. J is TRBJ2-6 and V is TRBV5-1, with D perhaps being TRBD1 or TRBD2 (5 bases each). Trimming removed 0 bases at V and 0 bases at J, with 13 bases between. The germline V gene encodes CDR1 SGHRS and CDR2 YFSETQ. This CDR3 is 18 amino acids long.

CDR3 protein: CASSSDGNTIYF. DNA for the CDR3: TGTGCCAGCAGTTCGGATGGAAACACCATATATTTT. The chain recombines TRBV25-1 with TRBJ1-3; D is unclear. Germline CDR1 is MGHDK and CDR2 is SYGVNS. V was pared by 5 bases and J by 3 bases, with 5 bases between. The CDR3 totals 12 residues.